This T cell receptor beta chain is drawn from a study of T cells in Graves' hyperthyroidism and ophthalmopathy. Broader study findings: Blood also showed most of the thyroid clonotypes that were expanded above 0.001. The model predicted ophthalmopathy a median around six months before onset.

In germline, CDR1 is LGHDT, CDR2 YNNKEL (reference sequence). Unmatched junction bases numbered 7, after V lost 4 bases and J lost 4 bases. The CDR3 has 16 amino acids. Patients aged 18 to 65 had newly diagnosed hyperthyroidism that had lasted under 2 months. Fresh peripheral blood, about 9.9 ml, yielded the PBMCs. Template material for amplifying TCR beta CDR3 regions consisted of RNA transcripts. RT-PCR in the first round (using the HTBI primer set) targeted the TCR CDR3. TCRdb processed the multiplex PCR reads anew with MiXCR; each CDR3 protein has one entry. The repertoire includes fewer than 450,000 distinct CDR3 sequences, 15% to 20% of them detected once, and around a third sits in the top ten. This clonotype was observed many times. The antigen is undetermined.

The sequenced sample was blood. This clonotype was obtained from a woman younger than 45 with Graves' hyperthyroidism that later progressed to Graves' ophthalmopathy. The chain carries TRBV3-1 and TRBJ1-6, with 7 bases fitting TRBD1. DNA of the CDR3: TGTGCCAGCAGCCCCCCTTCGACAGGGTATAATTCACCCCTCCACTTT. Its protein product is CASSPPSTGYNSPLHF.